This entry concerns a single T cell receptor (beta chain). Its specificity is unknown. The data were obtained in a study of shared clonotypes between healthy human individuals. General study results and limits: Deeper or shallower sequencing was expected to change how clonotypes are shared among donors.

CD45RO negativity and positive selection for CCR7 defined naive CD8 cells, a population that excluded terminally differentiated effector memory CD45RA+ cells. Unmatched junction bases numbered 9, after V lost 5 bases and J lost 0 bases. CDR1 is SGHTA and CDR2 is FQGTGA in the germline V gene. CDR3 length: 17 amino acids. Some clones are missing from TCRdb's copy, which holds only in-frame ones; the method was immunoSEQ multiplex PCR. The sample has around 1,900,000 clones, over 85% seen once. Sequenced sample: naive CD8+ T cells from PBMCs. This rearrangement joins TRBV7-3 to TRBJ2-2; 7 nucleotides align to TRBD1. This clonotype was obtained from a man aged 18 to 29 in good health. Some clones in this sample may be carry-over from other donors' samples. This CDR3 reads CASSPGTESSNTGELFF. CDR3 DNA: TGTGCCAGCAGCCCCGGGACAGAAAGCTCGAACACCGGGGAGCTGTTTTTT.